This record looks at one T cell receptor beta chain sequence and its context. These data are taken from a study of Ad26.COV2.S vaccination and SARS-CoV-2 variants. Profiling relied on immunoSEQ multiplex PCR, and the TCRdb table lists in-frame clones only, not all of them. Altogether fewer than 800,000 clones are present, approximately 88% being singletons, with the ten largest covering 1.5%. CDR1 is SGDLS and CDR2 is YYNGEE in the germline V gene. The CDR3 covers 16 residues. V lost 6 bases and J lost 0; bases outside the gene matches: 5. Described treatment: about 20 received Ad26.COV2.S at low or high dose, single or two shots; about five received placebo; per-sample allocation not given. The samples date from day 63 after the first vaccine or placebo injection.

The TCR originated in a person between 18 and 65 years old who received the Ad26.COV2.S COVID-19 vaccine or a placebo. The sample was peripheral blood, taken in a trial of Ad26.COV2.S vaccine versus placebo. The V call is TRBV9, the J call TRBJ2-6; 8 bases match TRBD1. CDR3 sequence (DNA): TGTGCCAGCACCCGGACAGGGCTCTCTGGGGCCAACGTCCTGACTTTC. Its translation: CASTRTGLSGANVLTF.